This T cell receptor (beta chain) was observed in a study of T cell responses to AZD1222 COVID-19 vaccine. Generated by immunoSEQ multiplex PCR, the TCRdb table keeps only in-frame clones and is missing some. This sample has under 200,000 clones, with 93% found just once. Per germline, CDR1 SGHRS and CDR2 YFSETQ. This CDR3 is built from 15 residues. J lost 2 bases, V lost 4 bases, and 5 bases had no gene match. The TCR originated in an adult in good health. The input for sequencing was peripheral blood, taken on day 0 of AZD1222 vaccination. The chain combines TRBV5-1 with TRBJ2-1; 8 bases match TRBD1. The CDR3 DNA reads as TGCGCCAGCAGCCCCTCGGACAGGGCCTACAATGAGCAGTTCTTC. Amino acids: CASSPSDRAYNEQFF. The whole variable domain, filled in from reference TRBV5-1 and TRBJ2-1, reads KAGVTQTPRYLIKTRGQQVTLSCSPISGHRSVSWYQQTPGQGLQFLFEYFSETQRNKGNFPGRFSGRQFSNSRSEMNVSTLELGDSALYLCASSPSDRAYNEQFFGPGTRLTVL.